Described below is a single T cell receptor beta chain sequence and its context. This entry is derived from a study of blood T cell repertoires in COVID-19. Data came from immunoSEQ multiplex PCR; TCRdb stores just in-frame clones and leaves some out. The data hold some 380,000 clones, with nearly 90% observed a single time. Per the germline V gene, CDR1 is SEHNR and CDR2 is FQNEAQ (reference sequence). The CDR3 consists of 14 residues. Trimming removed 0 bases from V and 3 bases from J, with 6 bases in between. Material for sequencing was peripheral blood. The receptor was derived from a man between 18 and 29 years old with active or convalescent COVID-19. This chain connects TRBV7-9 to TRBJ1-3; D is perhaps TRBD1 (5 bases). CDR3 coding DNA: TGTGCCAGCAGCTTAGCGGGGGGTGGAAACACCATATATTTT. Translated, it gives CASSLAGGGNTIYF.